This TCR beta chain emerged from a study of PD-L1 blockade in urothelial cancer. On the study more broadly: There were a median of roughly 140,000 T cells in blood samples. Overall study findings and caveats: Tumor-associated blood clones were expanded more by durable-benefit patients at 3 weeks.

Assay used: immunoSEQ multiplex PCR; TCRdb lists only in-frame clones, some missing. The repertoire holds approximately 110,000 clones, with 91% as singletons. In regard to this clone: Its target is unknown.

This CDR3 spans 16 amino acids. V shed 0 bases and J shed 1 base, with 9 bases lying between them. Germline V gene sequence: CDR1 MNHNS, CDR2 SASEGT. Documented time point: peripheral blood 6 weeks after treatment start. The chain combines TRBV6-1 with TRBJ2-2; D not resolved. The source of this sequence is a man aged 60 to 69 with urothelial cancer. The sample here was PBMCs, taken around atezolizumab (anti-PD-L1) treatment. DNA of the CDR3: TGTGCCAGCAGTGAAGCTAGGCAGGTGAACACCGGGGAGCTGTTTTTT. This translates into CASSEARQVNTGELFF.